These 12 T cell receptor beta chains were sequenced from one sample in a study of OX40 agonist ivuxolimab in advanced cancers. The library was produced with the immunoSEQ multiplex PCR assay. TCRdb provides this immuneACCESS table in a form limited to in-frame rearrangements. Some clones are lacking; in checked studies, under half of them reflect an unresolved V gene, and why the rest are absent is not known. This sample is represented by about 140,000 clones; 90% of them were singletons. 0.9% to 1.2% of the sample belongs to the ten largest clones. The source was CD4+ or CD8+ T cells sorted from blood, collected in a trial of the OX40 agonist ivuxolimab. These receptors were collected from an adult with an advanced solid tumor such as melanoma, head and neck, liver or kidney cancer.

This chain joins TRBV2 and TRBJ2-2; unclear D gene. V lost 7 bases to trimming and J lost 6 bases, with 15 bases between them. Germline V CDR1 and CDR2: SNHLY, FYNNEI. The CDR3 consists of 14 residues. The CDR3 region is CASKTISPPGELFF. Here the CDR3 DNA reads TGTGCCAGCAAAACCATTTCACCCCCCGGGGAGCTGTTTTTT.

The V and J genes are TRBV29-1 and TRBJ2-1; 7 nucleotides agree with TRBD1. This CDR3 spans 12 amino acids. V dropped 7 bases and J dropped 2; count of bases not matched to a gene: 2. The germline V gene encodes CDR1 SQVTM and CDR2 ANQGSEA. As DNA, the CDR3 is TGCAGCGCGACAGGGACCTACAATGAGCAGTTCTTC. Its translation: CSATGTYNEQFF.

This chain joins TRBV5-6 and TRBJ2-7; 7 bases match TRBD1. This CDR3 has 15 amino acids. CDR1 is SGHDT and CDR2 is YYEEEE in the germline V gene. V dropped 0 bases and J dropped 6; count of bases not matched to a gene: 9. The CDR3 region is CASSLGGGAGPEQYF. The DNA for the CDR3 is TGTGCCAGCAGCTTGGGAGGGGGCGCAGGTCCCGAGCAGTACTTC. Supplemented by reference TRBV5-6 and TRBJ2-7, the full variable domain reads DAGVTQSPTHLIKTRGQQVTLRCSPKSGHDTVSWYQQALGQGPQFIFQYYEEEERQRGNFPDRFSGHQFPNYSSELNVNALLLGDSALYLCASSLGGGAGPEQYFGPGTRLTVT.

On this clone itself: The sample contains more than one DNA sequence encoding this CDR3. The chain uses TRBV6-5 and TRBJ1-2; 11 nucleotides align to TRBD1. V dropped 0 bases and J dropped 4; count of bases not matched to a gene: 4. The germline V gene encodes CDR1 MNHEY and CDR2 SVGAGI. There are 16 residues in the CDR3. The CDR3: CASSYSRTGGGYGYTF. CDR3 bases: TGTGCCAGCAGTTACTCGAGGACAGGGGGCGGCTATGGCTACACCTTC.

The chain carries TRBV5-1 and TRBJ1-1; 11 bases align to TRBD1. J was trimmed by 4 bases and V by 4 bases; bases with no gene match: 6. Germline V gives CDR1 SGHRS, CDR2 YFSETQ. CDR3 length equals 15 residues. The CDR3 sequence: CASSVSGTGGTEAFF. In nucleotides, the CDR3 is TGCGCCAGCAGCGTTTCCGGGACAGGGGGCACTGAAGCTTTCTTT.

The chain couples TRBV28 to TRBJ1-4; TRBD1 matches 8 bases. Per the germline V gene, CDR1 is MDHEN and CDR2 is SYDVKM. The CDR3 is 18 residues long. Trimming took 8 bases from V and 5 from J; bases not matched to a gene: 19. The DNA for the CDR3 is TGTGCCAGCCGAGGGACAGGAGTCGACCACGGGGGAAATGAAAAACTGTTTTTT. This codes for CASRGTGVDHGGNEKLFF.

This clone is deemed medium-sized. CDR3 in DNA: TGTGCCAGCAGCCAAGAGGGGGACGGGGGTTCTGATCAGCCCCAGCATTTT. Residues: CASSQEGDGGSDQPQHF. The chain uses TRBV4-2 and TRBJ1-5; D is possibly TRBD1 (5 bases). The CDR3 extends over 17 amino acids. The germline V gene has CDR1 LGHNA and CDR2 YNFKEQ. Between the trimmed V and J ends, which lost 0 bases and 5 bases, there was a span of 17 bases.

This chain connects TRBV2 to TRBJ2-5; possibly TRBD1 or TRBD2 for D (6 bases each). Germline V gene lookup returns CDR1 SNHLY and CDR2 FYNNEI. The CDR3 is 13 residues long. Between the trimmed V and J ends, which lost 7 bases and 4 bases, there was a span of 13 bases. The CDR3 DNA follows: TGTGCCAGCAAGGGGGGCCTGGGAGAGACCCAGTACTTC. Protein product: CASKGGLGETQYF. Full variable domain (outside the CDR3, taken from reference TRBV2 and TRBJ2-5): EPEVTQTPSHQVTQMGQEVILRCVPISNHLYFYWYRQILGQKVEFLVSFYNNEISEKSEIFDDQFSVERPDGSNFTLKIRSTKLEDSAMYFCASKGGLGETQYFGPGTRLLVL.

The chain carries TRBV9 and TRBJ2-7; 8 bases line up with TRBD1. The CDR3 covers 14 residues. The V gene's germline CDR1 is SGDLS and CDR2 YYNGEE. Trimming at V came to 3 bases and at J to 0 bases, leaving 2 bases not matched to a gene. Here the CDR3 reads CASSGQGLSYEQYF. CDR3 DNA sequence: TGTGCCAGCAGCGGACAGGGGCTCTCCTACGAGCAGTACTTC.

This rearrangement joins TRBV14 to TRBJ1-1; D is perhaps TRBD1 (5 bases). The ends were cut back, 4 bases at V and 3 bases at J, with 12 bases in the middle. This CDR3 comprises 14 residues. Looked up from germline, CDR1 is SGHDN and CDR2 is FVKESK. The CDR3 DNA sequence: TGTGCCAGCAGCCCCATAAGCAGGGACACTGAAGCTTTCTTT. It yields the protein CASSPISRDTEAFF.

This chain links TRBV19 with TRBJ2-7; D is possibly TRBD1 (6 bases). With 6 bases removed from V and 2 bases from J, the gap between germline ends came to 20 bases. The CDR3 length is 16 residues. The germline gives CDR1 LNHDA, CDR2 SQIVND (reference sequence). CDR3 loop: CASSRIEGVPPYEQYF. In nucleotides, the CDR3 is TGTGCCAGTAGCCGCATAGAGGGGGTCCCGCCCTACGAGCAGTACTTC.

The chain recombines TRBV5-1 with TRBJ2-5; TRBD2 agrees at 9 bases. The CDR3 is 15 residues long. Germline CDR1 reads SGHRS; CDR2 reads YFSETQ. The V and J ends lost 0 bases and 4 bases, in that order; junction bases with no gene match: 4. The CDR3 region is CASSLDAGGVETQYF. As DNA, the CDR3 is TGCGCCAGCAGCTTGGACGCGGGAGGGGTAGAGACCCAGTACTTC.